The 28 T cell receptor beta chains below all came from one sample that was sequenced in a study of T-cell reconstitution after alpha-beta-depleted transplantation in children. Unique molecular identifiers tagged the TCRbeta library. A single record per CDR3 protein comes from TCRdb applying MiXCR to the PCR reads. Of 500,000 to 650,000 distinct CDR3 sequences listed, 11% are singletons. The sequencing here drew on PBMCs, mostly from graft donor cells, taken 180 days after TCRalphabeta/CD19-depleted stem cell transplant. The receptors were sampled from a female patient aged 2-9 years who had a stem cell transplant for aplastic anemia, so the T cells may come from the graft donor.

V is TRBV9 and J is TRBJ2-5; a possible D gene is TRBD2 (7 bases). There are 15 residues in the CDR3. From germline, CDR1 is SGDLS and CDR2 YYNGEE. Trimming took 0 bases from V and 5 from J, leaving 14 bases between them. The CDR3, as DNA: TGTGCCAGCAGCGTAGCGCCGGGGGGCGGGGAGACCCAGTACTTC. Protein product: CASSVAPGGGETQYF.

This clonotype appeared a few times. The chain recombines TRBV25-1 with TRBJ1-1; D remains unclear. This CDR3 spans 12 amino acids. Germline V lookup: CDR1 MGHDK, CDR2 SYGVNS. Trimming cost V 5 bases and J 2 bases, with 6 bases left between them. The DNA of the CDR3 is TGTGCCAGCAGTTGGGCCAACACTGAAGCTTTCTTT. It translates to CASSWANTEAFF.

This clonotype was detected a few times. In DNA, the CDR3 is TGTGCCAGCAGTTACCCGGACAGTCAACTATTCTATGGCTACACCTTC. This encodes CASSYPDSQLFYGYTF. The chain employs TRBV6-2 or TRBV6-3 and TRBJ1-2, with D perhaps TRBD1 (6 bases). The CDR3 runs to 16 residues. Trimming pared 2 bases from V and 4 bases from J, leaving 17 bases between. Germline loops: CDR1 MNHEY, CDR2 SVGEGT.

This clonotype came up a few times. In DNA, the CDR3 is TGTGCCAGCAGCAACGAGATTACCGGGGAGCTGTTTTTT. Translation: CASSNEITGELFF. The J gene is TRBJ2-2, the V gene TRBV2; no clear D gene. Trimming took off 6 bases at V and 5 bases at J, with 10 bases between the two ends. Germline V gene data show CDR1 as SNHLY and CDR2 as FYNNEI. The CDR3 contains 13 residues.

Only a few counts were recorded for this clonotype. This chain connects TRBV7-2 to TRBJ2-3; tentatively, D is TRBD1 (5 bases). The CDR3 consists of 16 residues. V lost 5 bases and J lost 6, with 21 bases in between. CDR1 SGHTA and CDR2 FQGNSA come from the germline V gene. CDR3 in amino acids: CASSLRQTPSADTQYF. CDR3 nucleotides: TGTGCCAGCAGCCTCAGACAGACACCCAGCGCGGATACGCAGTATTTT. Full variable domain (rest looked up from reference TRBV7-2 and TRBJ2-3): GAGVSQSPSNKVTEKGKDVELRCDPISGHTALYWYRQSLGQGLEFLIYFQGNSAPDKSGLPSDRFSAERTGGSVSTLTIQRTQQEDSAVYLCASSLRQTPSADTQYFGPGTRLTVL.

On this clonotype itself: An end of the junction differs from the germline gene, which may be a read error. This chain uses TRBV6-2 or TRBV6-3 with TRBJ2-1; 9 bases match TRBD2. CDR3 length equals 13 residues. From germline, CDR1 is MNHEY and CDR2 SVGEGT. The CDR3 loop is CASSYQPSGTSVF. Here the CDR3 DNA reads TGTGCCAGCAGTTACCAGCCTAGCGGGACGTCCGTCTTC.

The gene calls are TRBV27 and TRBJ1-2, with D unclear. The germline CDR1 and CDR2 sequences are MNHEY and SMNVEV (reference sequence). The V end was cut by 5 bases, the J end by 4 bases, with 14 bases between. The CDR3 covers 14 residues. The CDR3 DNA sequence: TGTGCCAGCAGTCCCGCCGGGAGCCTCTATGGCTACACCTTC. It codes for CASSPAGSLYGYTF.

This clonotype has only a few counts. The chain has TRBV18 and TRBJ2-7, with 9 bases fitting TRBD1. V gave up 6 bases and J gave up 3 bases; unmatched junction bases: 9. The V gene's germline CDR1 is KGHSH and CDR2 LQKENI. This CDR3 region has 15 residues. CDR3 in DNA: TGTGCCAGCTCTTTCTCACAGGGGGCGGGCTACGAGCAGTACTTC. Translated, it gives CASSFSQGAGYEQYF. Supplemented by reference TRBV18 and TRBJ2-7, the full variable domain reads NAGVMQNPRHLVRRRGQEARLRCSPMKGHSHVYWYRQLPEEGLKFMVYLQKENIIDESGMPKERFSAEFPKEGPSILRIQQVVRGDSAAYFCASSFSQGAGYEQYFGPGTRLTVT.

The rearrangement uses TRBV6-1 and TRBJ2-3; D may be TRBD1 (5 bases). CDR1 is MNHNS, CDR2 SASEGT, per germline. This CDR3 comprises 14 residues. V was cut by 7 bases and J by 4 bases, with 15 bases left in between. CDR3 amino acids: CASIDRFRADTQYF. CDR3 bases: TGTGCCAGCATAGACAGATTCCGCGCAGATACGCAGTATTTT.

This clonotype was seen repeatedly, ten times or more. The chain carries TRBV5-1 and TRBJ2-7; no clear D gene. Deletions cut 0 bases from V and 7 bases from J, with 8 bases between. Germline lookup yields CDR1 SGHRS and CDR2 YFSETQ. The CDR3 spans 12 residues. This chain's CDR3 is CASSLVDSEQYF. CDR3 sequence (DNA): TGCGCCAGCAGCTTGGTCGATAGTGAGCAGTACTTC. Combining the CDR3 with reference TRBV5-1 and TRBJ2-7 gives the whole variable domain KAGVTQTPRYLIKTRGQQVTLSCSPISGHRSVSWYQQTPGQGLQFLFEYFSETQRNKGNFPGRFSGRQFSNSRSEMNVSTLELGDSALYLCASSLVDSEQYFGPGTRLTVT.

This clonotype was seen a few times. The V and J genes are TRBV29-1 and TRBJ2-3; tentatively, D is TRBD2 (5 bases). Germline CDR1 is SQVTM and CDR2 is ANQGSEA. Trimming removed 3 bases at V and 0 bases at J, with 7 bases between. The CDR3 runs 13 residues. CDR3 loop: CSVEEASTDTQYF. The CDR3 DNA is TGCAGCGTTGAGGAGGCCAGCACAGATACGCAGTATTTT.

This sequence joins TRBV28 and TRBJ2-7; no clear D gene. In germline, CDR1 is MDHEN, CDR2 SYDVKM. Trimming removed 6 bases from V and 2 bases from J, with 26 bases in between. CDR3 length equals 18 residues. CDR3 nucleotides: TGTGCCAGCAGATTGACTTGGGGAAAGGGTACCCCCCCCTACGAGCAGTACTTC. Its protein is CASRLTWGKGTPPYEQYF.

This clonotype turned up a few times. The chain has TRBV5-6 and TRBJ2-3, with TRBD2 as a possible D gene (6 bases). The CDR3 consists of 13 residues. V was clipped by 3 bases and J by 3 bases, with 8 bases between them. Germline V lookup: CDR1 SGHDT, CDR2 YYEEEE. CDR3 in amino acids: CASSWRETDTQYF. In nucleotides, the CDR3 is TGTGCCAGCAGCTGGCGGGAAACAGATACGCAGTATTTT.

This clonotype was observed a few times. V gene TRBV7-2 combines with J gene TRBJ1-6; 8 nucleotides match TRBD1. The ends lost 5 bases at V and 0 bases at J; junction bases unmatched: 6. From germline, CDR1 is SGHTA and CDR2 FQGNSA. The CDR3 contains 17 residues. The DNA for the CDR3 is TGTGCCAGCAGCCCGCGGACAGGGAGCTCCTATAATTCACCCCTCCACTTT. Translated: CASSPRTGSSYNSPLHF.

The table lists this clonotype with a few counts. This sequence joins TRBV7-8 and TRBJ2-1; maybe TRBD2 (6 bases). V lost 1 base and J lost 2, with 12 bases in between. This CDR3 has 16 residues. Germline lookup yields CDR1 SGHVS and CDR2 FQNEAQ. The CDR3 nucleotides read TGTGCCAGCAGCTTAGGTGGGCGGGGCCCCTACAATGAGCAGTTCTTC. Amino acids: CASSLGGRGPYNEQFF.

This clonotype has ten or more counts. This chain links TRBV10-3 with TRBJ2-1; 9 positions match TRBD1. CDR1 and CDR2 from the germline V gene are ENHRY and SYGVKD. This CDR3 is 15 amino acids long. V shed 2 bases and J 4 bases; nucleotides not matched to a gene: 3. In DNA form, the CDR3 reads TGTGCCATCAGTGAGCCGGGACAGGGATACAATGAGCAGTTCTTC. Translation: CAISEPGQGYNEQFF.

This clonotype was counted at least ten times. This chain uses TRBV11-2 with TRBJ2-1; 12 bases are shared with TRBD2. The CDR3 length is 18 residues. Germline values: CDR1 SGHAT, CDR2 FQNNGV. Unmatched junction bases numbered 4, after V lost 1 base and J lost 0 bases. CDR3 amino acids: CASSLGLAGAYSYNEQFF. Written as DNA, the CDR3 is TGTGCCAGCAGCTTAGGACTAGCGGGAGCTTACTCCTACAATGAGCAGTTCTTC.

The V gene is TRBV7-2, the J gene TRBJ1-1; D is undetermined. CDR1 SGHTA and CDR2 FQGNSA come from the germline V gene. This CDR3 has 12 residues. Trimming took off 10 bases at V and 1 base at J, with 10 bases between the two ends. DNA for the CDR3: TGTGCCACTAGGAGTGGGAACACTGAAGCTTTCTTT. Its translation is CATRSGNTEAFF. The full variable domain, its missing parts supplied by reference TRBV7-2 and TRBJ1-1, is GAGVSQSPSNKVTEKGKDVELRCDPISGHTALYWYRQSLGQGLEFLIYFQGNSAPDKSGLPSDRFSAERTGGSVSTLTIQRTQQEDSAVYLCATRSGNTEAFFGQGTRLTVV.

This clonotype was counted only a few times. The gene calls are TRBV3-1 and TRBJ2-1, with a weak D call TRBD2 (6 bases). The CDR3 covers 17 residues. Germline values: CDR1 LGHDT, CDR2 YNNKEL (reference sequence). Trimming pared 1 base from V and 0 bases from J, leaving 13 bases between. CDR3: CASSQGASENSYNEQFF. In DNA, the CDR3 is TGTGCCAGCAGCCAAGGGGCTAGCGAGAACTCCTACAATGAGCAGTTCTTC.

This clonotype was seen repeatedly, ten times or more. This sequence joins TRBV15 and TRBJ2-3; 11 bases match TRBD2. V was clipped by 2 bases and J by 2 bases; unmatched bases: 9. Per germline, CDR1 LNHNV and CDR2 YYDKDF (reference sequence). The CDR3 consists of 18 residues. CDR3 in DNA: TGTGCCACCAGCAGATCATATAGCGGGAGGGGGCTCACAGATACGCAGTATTTT. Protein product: CATSRSYSGRGLTDTQYF. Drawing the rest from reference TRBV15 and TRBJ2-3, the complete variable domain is DAMVIQNPRYQVTQFGKPVTLSCSQTLNHNVMYWYQQKSSQAPKLLFHYYDKDFNNEADTPDNFQSRRPNTSFCFLDIRSPGLGDTAMYLCATSRSYSGRGLTDTQYFGPGTRLTVL.

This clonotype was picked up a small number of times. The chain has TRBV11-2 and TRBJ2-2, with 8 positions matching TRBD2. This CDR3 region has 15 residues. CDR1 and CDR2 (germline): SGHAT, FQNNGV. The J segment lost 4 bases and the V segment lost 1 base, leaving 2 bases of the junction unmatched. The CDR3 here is CASSLAGGSTGELFF. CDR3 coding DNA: TGTGCCAGCAGCTTAGCGGGAGGGAGCACCGGGGAGCTGTTTTTT.

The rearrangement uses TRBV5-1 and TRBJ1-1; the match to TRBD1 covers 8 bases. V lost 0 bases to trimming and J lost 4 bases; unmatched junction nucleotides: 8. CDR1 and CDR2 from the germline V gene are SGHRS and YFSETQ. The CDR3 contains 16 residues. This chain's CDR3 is CASSLAQGARGTEAFF. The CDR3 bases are TGCGCCAGCAGCTTGGCCCAGGGGGCGCGGGGCACTGAAGCTTTCTTT.

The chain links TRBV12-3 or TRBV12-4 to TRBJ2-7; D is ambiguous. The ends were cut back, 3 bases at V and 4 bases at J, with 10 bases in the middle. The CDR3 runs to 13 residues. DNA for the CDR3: TGTGCCAGCAGTTTTGGACCCTTATACGAGCAGTACTTC. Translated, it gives CASSFGPLYEQYF.

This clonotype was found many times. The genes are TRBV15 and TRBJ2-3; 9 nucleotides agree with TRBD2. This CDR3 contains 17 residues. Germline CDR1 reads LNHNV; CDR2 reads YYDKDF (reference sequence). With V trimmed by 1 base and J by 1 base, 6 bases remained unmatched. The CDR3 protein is CATSRVSIAGGTDTQYF. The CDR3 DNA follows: TGTGCCACCAGCAGAGTATCTATAGCGGGAGGCACAGATACGCAGTATTTT.

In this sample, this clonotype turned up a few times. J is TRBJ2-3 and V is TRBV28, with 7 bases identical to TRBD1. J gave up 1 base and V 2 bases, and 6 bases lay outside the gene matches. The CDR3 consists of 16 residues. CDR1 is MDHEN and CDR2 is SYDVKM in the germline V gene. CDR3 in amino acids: CASSLPTGSGTDTQYF. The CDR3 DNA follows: TGTGCCAGCAGTTTACCGACAGGGTCGGGCACAGATACGCAGTATTTT.

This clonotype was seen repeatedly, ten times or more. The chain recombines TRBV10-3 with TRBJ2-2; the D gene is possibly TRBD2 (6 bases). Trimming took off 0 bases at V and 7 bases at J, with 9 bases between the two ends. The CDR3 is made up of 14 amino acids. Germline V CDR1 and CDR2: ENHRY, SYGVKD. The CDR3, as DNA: TGTGCCATCAGTGAGTCGACAGCGGGCGGGGAGCTGTTTTTT. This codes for CAISESTAGGELFF.

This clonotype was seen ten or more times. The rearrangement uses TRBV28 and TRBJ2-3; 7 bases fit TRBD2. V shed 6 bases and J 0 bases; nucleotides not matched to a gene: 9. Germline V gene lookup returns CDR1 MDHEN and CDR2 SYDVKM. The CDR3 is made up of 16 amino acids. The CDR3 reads CASSPEGLPSTDTQYF. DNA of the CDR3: TGTGCCAGCAGCCCCGAGGGACTACCTAGCACAGATACGCAGTATTTT.

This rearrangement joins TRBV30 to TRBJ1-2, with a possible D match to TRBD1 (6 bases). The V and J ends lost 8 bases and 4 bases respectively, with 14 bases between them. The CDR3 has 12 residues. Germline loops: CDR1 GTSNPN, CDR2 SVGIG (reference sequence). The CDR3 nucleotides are TGTGCCCAAGGCGACAGGAGCTATGGCTACACCTTC. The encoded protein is CAQGDRSYGYTF.